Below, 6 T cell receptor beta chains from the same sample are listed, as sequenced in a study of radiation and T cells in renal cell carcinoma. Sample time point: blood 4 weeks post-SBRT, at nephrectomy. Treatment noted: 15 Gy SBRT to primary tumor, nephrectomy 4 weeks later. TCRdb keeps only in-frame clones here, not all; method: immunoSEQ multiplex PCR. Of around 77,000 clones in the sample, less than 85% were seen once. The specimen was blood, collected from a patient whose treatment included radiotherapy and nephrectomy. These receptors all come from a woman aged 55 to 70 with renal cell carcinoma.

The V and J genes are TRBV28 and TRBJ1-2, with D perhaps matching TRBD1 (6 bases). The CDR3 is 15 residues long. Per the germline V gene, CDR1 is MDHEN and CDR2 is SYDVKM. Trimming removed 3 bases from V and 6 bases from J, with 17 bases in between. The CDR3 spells CASSFPGQRRNGYTF. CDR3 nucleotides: TGTGCCAGCAGTTTTCCCGGACAGAGGCGGAATGGCTACACCTTC.

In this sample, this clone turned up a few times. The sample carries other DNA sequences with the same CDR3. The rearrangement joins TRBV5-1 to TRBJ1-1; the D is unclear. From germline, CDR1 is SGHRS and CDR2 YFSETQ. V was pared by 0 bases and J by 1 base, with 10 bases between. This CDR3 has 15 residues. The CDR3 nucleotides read TGCGCCAGCAGCTTGGACGGGCAGGCGAACACTGAAGCTTTCTTT. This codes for CASSLDGQANTEAFF.

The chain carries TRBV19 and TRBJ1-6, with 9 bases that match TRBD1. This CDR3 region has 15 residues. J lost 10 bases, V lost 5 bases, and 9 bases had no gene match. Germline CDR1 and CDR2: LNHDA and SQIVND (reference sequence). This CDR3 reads CASSSRTGTGSPLHF. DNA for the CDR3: TGTGCCAGTAGTTCCCGGACAGGGACAGGGTCACCCCTCCACTTT.

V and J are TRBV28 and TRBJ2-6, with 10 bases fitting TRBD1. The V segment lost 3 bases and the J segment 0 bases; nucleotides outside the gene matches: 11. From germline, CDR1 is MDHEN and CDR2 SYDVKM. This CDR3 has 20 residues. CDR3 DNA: TGTGCCAGCAGTTTGGGGACAGGGGTCTTCTTTAGCTCTGGGGCCAACGTCCTGACTTTC. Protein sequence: CASSLGTGVFFSSGANVLTF.

This chain's CDR3 is CASSSSGSVDEQFF. The CDR3 nucleotides are TGTGCCAGCAGTTCTAGCGGGAGTGTCGATGAGCAGTTCTTC. The J gene is TRBJ2-1, the V gene TRBV6-5, with 10 bases that match TRBD2. The CDR3 length is 14 residues. The ends lost 4 bases at V and 8 bases at J; junction bases unmatched: 5. CDR1 and CDR2 from the germline V gene are MNHEY and SVGAGI.

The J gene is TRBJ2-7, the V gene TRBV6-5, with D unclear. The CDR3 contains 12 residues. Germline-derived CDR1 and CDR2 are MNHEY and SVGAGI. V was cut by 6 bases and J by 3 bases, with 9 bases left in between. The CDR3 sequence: CASRPPGYEQYF. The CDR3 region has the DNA TGTGCCAGCAGACCCCCGGGCTACGAGCAGTACTTC.